The T cell receptor beta chain under discussion was sequenced for a study of blood T cell repertoires in COVID-19. Method: immunoSEQ multiplex PCR; TCRdb's copy keeps in-frame clones and lacks some. The table shows 410,000 or so clones, with 89% occurring only once. Germline trimming cut 3 bases from V and 1 base from J; bases unmatched to any gene: 9. The CDR3 is made up of 16 amino acids. Per the germline V gene, CDR1 is GTSNPN and CDR2 is SVGIG (reference sequence). Seattle enrolled patients during active infection and tracked them longitudinally. The TCR originated in a woman aged 40 to 50 with COVID-19, enrolled during active disease. The chain joins TRBV30 to TRBJ1-5; 7 bases are a match to TRBD1. Sequenced input: peripheral blood. As DNA, the CDR3 is TGTGCCTGGAGCCCCGAGACAGGGCGAAGCAATCAGCCCCAGCATTTT. Amino acids: CAWSPETGRSNQPQHF.